These T cell receptor beta chains were read from a single sample in a study of beta chain features in type 1 diabetes. TCRdb keeps only in-frame clones here, not all; method: immunoSEQ multiplex PCR. The data hold around 13,000 clones, with about 49% observed a single time. The sample comprised stem cell memory CD4+ T cells from blood. Every receptor here comes from a man younger than 35 in good health. Each CDR3 is given with its conserved first and last residue. Fields, in order: V gene, clone size, D gene, J gene, CDR3 DNA, CDR3 protein. A D gene is named only where the DNA matches it firmly. Where a row states a size, it is once, few, many or the class of an expanded clone; other rows omit it.

v_call: TRBV10-3
clone_size: -
d_call: TRBD2
j_call: TRBJ2-3
cdr3_nt: TGTGCCATCAGCGGACTAGCGTTAAGCACAGATACGCAGTATTTT
cdr3_aa: CAISGLALSTDTQYF

v_call: TRBV7-2
clone_size: -
d_call: TRBD2
j_call: TRBJ2-3
cdr3_nt: TGTGCCAGCAGCTTAGCGGTACTAGCGGGGGGCGGAGCAGATACGCAGTATTTT
cdr3_aa: CASSLAVLAGGGADTQYF

v_call: TRBV4-3
clone_size: few
d_call: -
j_call: TRBJ1-5
cdr3_nt: TGCGCCAGCAGCCAAGAATATAGCAATCAGCCCCAGCATTTT
cdr3_aa: CASSQEYSNQPQHF

v_call: TRBV7-9
clone_size: few
d_call: TRBD1
j_call: TRBJ2-3
cdr3_nt: TGTGCCAGCAGCCAAACCTCAGGGGGTGGCACAGATACGCAGTATTTT
cdr3_aa: CASSQTSGGGTDTQYF

v_call: TRBV18
clone_size: few
d_call: -
j_call: TRBJ1-6
cdr3_nt: TGTGCCAGCTCATCGTCCTCGACAGAACATTCACCCCTCCACTTT
cdr3_aa: CASSSSSTEHSPLHF

v_call: TRBV10-1
clone_size: -
d_call: -
j_call: TRBJ2-1
cdr3_nt: TGCGCCAGCAGTAGGAGCCTCCGGTCCTACAATGAGCAGTTCTTC
cdr3_aa: CASSRSLRSYNEQFF

v_call: TRBV7-2
clone_size: few
d_call: TRBD2
j_call: TRBJ2-1
cdr3_nt: TGTGCCAGCAGCTTGCGGGGGGGGTCTCGGTTCTTC
cdr3_aa: CASSLRGGSRFF

v_call: TRBV29-1
clone_size: -
d_call: -
j_call: TRBJ2-5
cdr3_nt: TGCAGCGTTGAAGTAAATAGCGGAGGACACCAAGAGACCCAGTACTTC
cdr3_aa: CSVEVNSGGHQETQYF

v_call: TRBV2
clone_size: -
d_call: -
j_call: TRBJ2-5
cdr3_nt: TGTGCCAGCAGTGTTCAGGGAACGAGAGAGCAGTACTTC
cdr3_aa: CASSVQGTREQYF

v_call: TRBV5-4
clone_size: -
d_call: TRBD1
j_call: TRBJ1-4
cdr3_nt: TGTGCCAGCAGCCGGGACAGGGCGGGTGAAAAACTGTTTTTT
cdr3_aa: CASSRDRAGEKLFF

v_call: TRBV5-1
clone_size: few
d_call: -
j_call: TRBJ2-1
cdr3_nt: TGCGCCAGCAGCTTTAATAAGGGGTCCTACAATGAGCAGTTCTTC
cdr3_aa: CASSFNKGSYNEQFF

v_call: TRBV7-9
clone_size: -
d_call: TRBD1
j_call: TRBJ2-7
cdr3_nt: TGTGCCAGCAGCGAAGGACAGGGTTCTAGCGAGCAGTACTTC
cdr3_aa: CASSEGQGSSEQYF

v_call: TRBV7-9
clone_size: -
d_call: -
j_call: TRBJ2-4
cdr3_nt: TGTGCCAGCAGCTTAGCGCTAAAAAACATTCAGTACTTC
cdr3_aa: CASSLALKNIQYF

v_call: TRBV7-3
clone_size: -
d_call: -
j_call: TRBJ1-2
cdr3_nt: TGTGCCAGCAGCTTAAGTACAGGGAATGGCTACACCTTC
cdr3_aa: CASSLSTGNGYTF

v_call: TRBV6-5
clone_size: -
d_call: -
j_call: TRBJ1-2
cdr3_nt: TGTGCCAGCCGACAGCCTATTAACTATGGCTACACCTTC
cdr3_aa: CASRQPINYGYTF

v_call: TRBV11-2
clone_size: -
d_call: -
j_call: TRBJ2-4
cdr3_nt: TGTGCCAGCAGCAAAGAGACAGGAGCCAAAAACATTCAGTACTTC
cdr3_aa: CASSKETGAKNIQYF

v_call: TRBV19
clone_size: -
d_call: -
j_call: TRBJ2-6
cdr3_nt: TGTGCCAGTAGTAACGTAGGGGGGGGCCAATCCGGGGCCAACGTCCTGACTTTC
cdr3_aa: CASSNVGGGQSGANVLTF

v_call: TRBV29-1
clone_size: -
d_call: -
j_call: TRBJ2-3
cdr3_nt: TGCAGCGTTGAATCAGGGTCAGATACGCAGTATTTT
cdr3_aa: CSVESGSDTQYF

v_call: TRBV18
clone_size: -
d_call: TRBD1
j_call: TRBJ2-2
cdr3_nt: TGTGCCAGCTCACCACGGACAGGGGTTCACACCGGGGAGCTGTTTTTT
cdr3_aa: CASSPRTGVHTGELFF

v_call: TRBV18
clone_size: -
d_call: -
j_call: TRBJ1-2
cdr3_nt: TGTGCCAGCTCGGTGGGACAACTCACGGCCTATGGCTACACCTTC
cdr3_aa: CASSVGQLTAYGYTF

v_call: TRBV11-2
clone_size: -
d_call: -
j_call: TRBJ1-2
cdr3_nt: TGTGCCAGCAGCTTAGATGGGCAGGACTATGGCTACACCTTC
cdr3_aa: CASSLDGQDYGYTF

v_call: TRBV5-1
clone_size: -
d_call: -
j_call: TRBJ2-5
cdr3_nt: TGCGCCAGCAGCGCAGGGTACCAAGAGACCCAGTACTTC
cdr3_aa: CASSAGYQETQYF

v_call: TRBV19
clone_size: -
d_call: TRBD2
j_call: TRBJ2-1
cdr3_nt: TGTGCCAGTAGTATATCGGGGGGGTCCTACAATGAGCAGTTCTTC
cdr3_aa: CASSISGGSYNEQFF

v_call: TRBV11-3
clone_size: -
d_call: TRBD2
j_call: TRBJ2-1
cdr3_nt: TGTGCCAGCAGCTCCCGACTAGCGGGGGGGTACAATGAGCAGTTCTTC
cdr3_aa: CASSSRLAGGYNEQFF

v_call: TRBV5-5
clone_size: -
d_call: -
j_call: TRBJ2-3
cdr3_nt: TGTGCCAGCAGCTTACAAGCGCGTACAGATACGCAGTATTTT
cdr3_aa: CASSLQARTDTQYF

v_call: TRBV2
clone_size: few
d_call: TRBD2
j_call: TRBJ2-1
cdr3_nt: TGTGCCAGCAGTACAGCGGGGGGGGTCTTAGGAGAGCAGTTCTTC
cdr3_aa: CASSTAGGVLGEQFF

v_call: TRBV7-6
clone_size: -
d_call: -
j_call: TRBJ2-3
cdr3_nt: TGTGCCAGCAGCTTAGTAGAGACTAGCACAGATACGCAGTATTTT
cdr3_aa: CASSLVETSTDTQYF

v_call: TRBV19
clone_size: -
d_call: TRBD1
j_call: TRBJ1-4
cdr3_nt: TGTGCCAGTAGGACAGGGGATGAAAAACTGTTTTTT
cdr3_aa: CASRTGDEKLFF

v_call: TRBV27
clone_size: -
d_call: TRBD2
j_call: TRBJ2-4
cdr3_nt: TGTGCCAGCAGTTACGGCGGGGGAGGTCTAGCCAAAAACATTCAGTACTTC
cdr3_aa: CASSYGGGGLAKNIQYF

v_call: TRBV18
clone_size: -
d_call: -
j_call: TRBJ2-5
cdr3_nt: TGTGCCAGCTCGTCCCAGGTGGACTTACAAGAGACCCAGTACTTC
cdr3_aa: CASSSQVDLQETQYF

v_call: TRBV9
clone_size: -
d_call: -
j_call: TRBJ2-7
cdr3_nt: TGTGCCAGCAGCGTGACAGGCGTCGGCGAGCAGTACTTC
cdr3_aa: CASSVTGVGEQYF

v_call: TRBV30
clone_size: few
d_call: -
j_call: TRBJ1-5
cdr3_nt: TGTGCCTTAGATCAGCCCCAGCATTTT
cdr3_aa: CALDQPQHF

v_call: TRBV18
clone_size: few
d_call: -
j_call: TRBJ2-7
cdr3_nt: TGTGCCAGCTCACTGGGGGGGGCCCTGTACGAGCAGTACTTC
cdr3_aa: CASSLGGALYEQYF

v_call: TRBV7-2
clone_size: few
d_call: -
j_call: TRBJ2-5
cdr3_nt: TGTGCCAGCAGCTTAGCGGGGAGGGAGACCCAGTACTTC
cdr3_aa: CASSLAGRETQYF

v_call: TRBV18
clone_size: -
d_call: -
j_call: TRBJ2-5
cdr3_nt: TGTGCCAGCTCCCCGTCCCAAGAGACCCAGTACTTC
cdr3_aa: CASSPSQETQYF

v_call: TRBV5-1
clone_size: -
d_call: TRBD1
j_call: TRBJ2-5
cdr3_nt: TGCGCCAGCAGCTCAGCCCACAGGGGGCAAGAGACCCAGTACTTC
cdr3_aa: CASSSAHRGQETQYF

v_call: TRBV11-2
clone_size: few
d_call: -
j_call: TRBJ2-3
cdr3_nt: TGTGCCAGCAGCCTAAGCTGGGGGGCAGATACGCAGTATTTT
cdr3_aa: CASSLSWGADTQYF

v_call: TRBV7-9
clone_size: few
d_call: TRBD1
j_call: TRBJ1-2
cdr3_nt: TGTGCCAGCAGCTACGGACAGGGGGGCTATGGCTACACCTTC
cdr3_aa: CASSYGQGGYGYTF

v_call: TRBV19
clone_size: -
d_call: -
j_call: TRBJ1-1
cdr3_nt: TGTGCCAGTAGTATACAAGCTATGAACACTGAAGCTTTCTTT
cdr3_aa: CASSIQAMNTEAFF

v_call: TRBV11-3
clone_size: -
d_call: TRBD1
j_call: TRBJ1-5
cdr3_nt: TGTGCCAGCAGCTTAACAGGGGGGAATCAGCCCCAGCATTTT
cdr3_aa: CASSLTGGNQPQHF

v_call: TRBV7-3
clone_size: -
d_call: TRBD1
j_call: TRBJ1-6
cdr3_nt: TGTGCCAGCAGGGAAAGGGACAGCTATAATTCACCCCTCCACTTT
cdr3_aa: CASRERDSYNSPLHF

v_call: TRBV27
clone_size: -
d_call: -
j_call: TRBJ2-5
cdr3_nt: TGTGCCAGCAGTTCCAGGACGCCCGGAGGAGAGACCCAGTACTTC
cdr3_aa: CASSSRTPGGETQYF

v_call: TRBV19
clone_size: -
d_call: -
j_call: TRBJ2-7
cdr3_nt: TGTGCCAGTAGTATGGGAGACGCATACTCCTACGAGCAGTACTTC
cdr3_aa: CASSMGDAYSYEQYF

v_call: TRBV30
clone_size: -
d_call: -
j_call: TRBJ1-2
cdr3_nt: TGTGCCTGGAGTAGGGAGGGAGGTAGTGGCTACACCTTC
cdr3_aa: CAWSREGGSGYTF

v_call: TRBV7-2
clone_size: -
d_call: TRBD1
j_call: TRBJ1-6
cdr3_nt: TGTGCCAGCAGTCCAGGGGGCGCGTTGAATTCACCCCTCCACTTT
cdr3_aa: CASSPGGALNSPLHF